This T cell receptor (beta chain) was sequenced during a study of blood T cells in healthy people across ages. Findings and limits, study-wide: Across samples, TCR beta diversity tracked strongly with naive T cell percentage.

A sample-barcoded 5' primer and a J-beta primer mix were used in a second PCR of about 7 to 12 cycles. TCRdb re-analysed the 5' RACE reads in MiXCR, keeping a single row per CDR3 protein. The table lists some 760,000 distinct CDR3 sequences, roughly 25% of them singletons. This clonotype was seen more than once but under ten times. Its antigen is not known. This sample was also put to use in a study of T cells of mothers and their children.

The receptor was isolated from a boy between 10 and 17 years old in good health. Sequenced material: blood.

The CDR3 region has the DNA TGTGCCACCAGTGAACTCGGACAGGGATCCTACAATGAGCAGTTCTTC. It is translated as CATSELGQGSYNEQFF. The rearrangement uses TRBV24-1 and TRBJ2-1; 8 bases align to TRBD1. From germline, CDR1 is KGHDR and CDR2 SFDVKD. The CDR3 sequence is 16 residues long. V shed 4 bases and J 1 base; nucleotides not matched to a gene: 5.